This T cell receptor beta chain was profiled in a study of regulatory T cells in long-lasting Graves disease. There are many counts of this clonotype. What it binds is unknown. Time point indicated: persistent/refractory GD, antithyroid drugs over 5 years with positive TRAb. Preparation of the TCR library used RNA extracted from PBMCs. Through Arm-PCR of CDR3 regions and iRepertoire HTBI primers, TCR beta libraries were built. TCRdb redid the calling of the multiplex PCR reads with MiXCR, one entry per CDR3 protein. The profile shows 450,000 or so distinct CDR3 sequences, roughly 23% of them singletons. General study results and limits: Under persistent disease, TRBV28, TRBJ1-2 and TRBJ2-5 were used preferentially. Researchers examined only peripheral blood and not thyroid tissue.

The germline V gene encodes CDR1 MDHEN and CDR2 SYDVKM. J lost 0 bases, V lost 6 bases, and 13 bases had no gene match. The CDR3 loop spans 17 amino acids. V and J are TRBV28 and TRBJ2-7; 8 bases line up with TRBD1. The source was peripheral blood mononuclear cells (PBMCs), collected when the disease was refractory, from a patient treated with antithyroid drugs. The source of this sequence is a female donor with Graves disease. The CDR3 DNA reads TGTGCCAGCAGGCGAGCAGGGACAGGCCAAAGCTCCTACGAGCAGTACTTC. As protein: CASRRAGTGQSSYEQYF.